Each of the 22 T cell receptor beta chains below was sequenced from the same sample in a study of blood T cells in healthy people across ages. A J-beta primer mix and a sample-barcoded 5' primer were used in a second PCR of about 7 to 12 cycles. TCRdb ran MiXCR on the 5' RACE reads and lists one entry per CDR3 protein. Seen here are approximately 800,000 distinct CDR3 sequences, 55% to 75% observed once, and the top ten hold around 20%. Material for sequencing was blood. The receptor source for this set is a man aged 25-45 years in good health.

This chain uses TRBV29-1 with TRBJ2-7; D may match TRBD1 or TRBD2 (6 bases each). The CDR3 has 13 amino acids. Trimming cost V 8 bases and J 7 bases, with 21 bases left between them. Germline V CDR1 and CDR2: SQVTM, ANQGSEA. This chain's CDR3 is CSTRGGFRNEQYF. As DNA, the CDR3 is TGCAGCACTCGAGGGGGGTTCAGGAATGAGCAGTACTTC.

Written as DNA, the CDR3 is TGTGCCACCAAAATAGGCTACGAGCAGTACTTC. Translation gives CATKIGYEQYF. The chain couples TRBV19 to TRBJ2-7; no clear D gene. The CDR3 covers 11 residues. CDR1 and CDR2 (germline): LNHDA, SQIVND (reference sequence). The ends were cut back, 10 bases at V and 3 bases at J, with 10 bases in the middle.

This sequence joins TRBV20-1 and TRBJ2-5; 8 bases align to TRBD1. Trimming removed 0 bases from V and 11 bases from J; junction bases left unmatched: 14. The CDR3 is 15 residues long. The germline CDR1 and CDR2 sequences are DFQATT and SNEGSKA (reference sequence). DNA of the CDR3: TGCAGTGCTAGAGATCTAGGGGGACAGGCGTTTAAGCAGTACTTC. It yields the protein CSARDLGGQAFKQYF.

To note about this clonotype: The junction shows a germline mismatch at one end, possibly a read error. V usage is TRBV3-1 and J usage is TRBJ1-2; D gene uncertain. CDR1 is LGHDT and CDR2 is YNNKEL in the germline V gene (reference sequence). The CDR3 is 12 residues long. In DNA form, the CDR3 reads TGTGCCAGCAGCCAAGTTCGGGGTGGCTGCACCTTC. Its protein product is CASSQVRGGCTF.

The rearrangement joins TRBV29-1 to TRBJ2-1; a possible D gene is TRBD1 (7 bases). The CDR3 sequence is 14 residues long. V lost 4 bases and J lost 13, with 23 bases in between. Germline loops: CDR1 SQVTM, CDR2 ANQGSEA. The CDR3 reads CSVARGGGESHQFF. The CDR3 DNA reads as TGCAGCGTTGCCAGAGGGGGCGGGGAGAGCCACCAGTTCTTC.

J is TRBJ2-3 and V is TRBV10-3; D not resolved. The CDR3 runs to 13 residues. The ends were cut back, 2 bases at V and 4 bases at J, with 7 bases in the middle. Per germline, CDR1 ENHRY and CDR2 SYGVKD. The CDR3 coding sequence is TGTGCCATCAGTGAGGGCCGGGCAGATACGCAGTATTTT. Its protein is CAISEGRADTQYF.

V is TRBV25-1 and J is TRBJ2-3; no clear D gene. From germline, CDR1 is MGHDK and CDR2 SYGVNS. This CDR3 spans 12 amino acids. Trimming shortened V by 7 bases and J by 6 bases, and 11 bases separated the two germline ends. CDR3: CASNGILDTQYF. The CDR3 bases are TGTGCCAGCAATGGTATTTTGGATACGCAGTATTTT.

V is TRBV20-1 and J is TRBJ1-1; D unclear. Germline CDR1 and CDR2: DFQATT and SNEGSKA (reference sequence). The CDR3 length is 12 residues. The germline V and J ends were trimmed by 6 bases and 5 bases, with 13 bases remaining between them. CDR3 coding DNA: TGCAGTGCCAAACTTAGTTATACTGAAGCTTTCTTT. It encodes CSAKLSYTEAFF.

Remarks on this clonotype: Given a much more abundant clone one base away, this may be a read error. V gene TRBV29-1 combines with J gene TRBJ2-1; 8 nucleotides line up with TRBD2. Germline V gene lookup returns CDR1 SQVTM and CDR2 ANQGSEA. The CDR3 loop spans 14 amino acids. Trimming cost V 3 bases and J 2 bases; bases outside gene matches: 3. CDR3 nucleotide sequence: TGCAGCGTTGACGTACTAGCGGCCTACAATGAGCAGTTCTTC. This encodes CSVDVLAAYNEQFF.

This chain connects TRBV7-2 to TRBJ2-7, with 12 bases lining up with TRBD2. V trimming: 2 bases; J trimming: 2 bases; junction bases outside the gene matches: 7. The germline CDR1 and CDR2 sequences are SGHTA and FQGNSA. CDR3 length: 17 residues. CDR3 sequence (DNA): TGTGCCAGCAGCTTACTAGCGGGAGGGCAAATTCCCTACGAGCAGTACTTC. Amino acid sequence: CASSLLAGGQIPYEQYF.

The genes are TRBV12-3 or TRBV12-4 and TRBJ2-3; unclear D gene. Trimming took off 3 bases at V and 2 bases at J, with 9 bases between the two ends. This CDR3 is built from 14 residues. CDR3 residues: CASSFRHLTDTQYF. CDR3 bases: TGTGCCAGCAGTTTCAGACACCTCACAGATACGCAGTATTTT.

The chain links TRBV27 to TRBJ1-6; the D gene is possibly TRBD1 (5 bases). Trimming removed 2 bases from V and 2 bases from J, with 13 bases in between. CDR1 is MNHEY, CDR2 SMNVEV, per germline (reference sequence). This CDR3 contains 17 residues. CDR3 DNA sequence: TGTGCCAGCAGTTTACAGGGACTTACCGCCTATAATTCACCCCTCCACTTT. Encoded protein: CASSLQGLTAYNSPLHF.

For this clonotype: A much larger clonotype is one base distant, so this may be a read error. The chain joins TRBV20-1 to TRBJ2-4; no firm D call. V was shortened by 6 bases and J by 0 bases, with 9 bases between the two germline ends. The CDR3 sequence is 13 residues long. Looked up from germline, CDR1 is DFQATT and CDR2 is SNEGSKA (reference sequence). CDR3 in amino acids: CSANNEAKNIQYF. Here the CDR3 DNA reads TGCAGTGCGAACAATGAAGCCAAAAACATTCAGTACTTC.

In its sample, this clonotype was seen a few times. V gene TRBV3-1 combines with J gene TRBJ2-7; D gene unclear. Germline V lookup: CDR1 LGHDT, CDR2 YNNKEL (reference sequence). The CDR3 length is 15 residues. V was cut by 1 base and J by 3 bases, with 13 bases left in between. The CDR3 coding sequence is TGTGCCAGCAGCCAAGCCCCATCTCCCCGCTACGAGCAGTACTTC. It encodes CASSQAPSPRYEQYF.

The CDR3 bases are TGTGCCAGCAGCTTAGGGTCCCACACTGAAGCTTTCTTT. This encodes CASSLGSHTEAFF. V and J are TRBV7-9 and TRBJ1-1; D remains unclear. The CDR3 is made up of 13 amino acids. V lost 1 base and J 3 bases, leaving 6 bases between the germline ends. CDR1 SEHNR and CDR2 FQNEAQ come from the germline V gene (reference sequence).

The genes are TRBV18 and TRBJ2-5; D call uncertain. CDR3 length: 14 amino acids. Germline lookup yields CDR1 KGHSH and CDR2 LQKENI. Trimming left V 3 bases short and J 5 bases short, with 13 bases between. CDR3 region: CASSPPFRVETQYF. The CDR3 nucleotides read TGTGCCAGCTCACCCCCGTTTCGGGTCGAGACCCAGTACTTC.

V is TRBV3-1 and J is TRBJ1-1; D gene unclear. V was pared by 0 bases and J by 1 base, with 12 bases between. This CDR3 is built from 16 residues. Germline V gene data show CDR1 as LGHDT and CDR2 as YNNKEL (reference sequence). CDR3 in amino acids: CASSQDLTARNTEAFF. The CDR3 bases are TGTGCCAGCAGCCAAGATCTTACAGCCAGGAACACTGAAGCTTTCTTT.

This clonotype showed up just a few times. The DNA of the CDR3 is TGCAGCGTTGGGGTGATATGGAAGGGACAGGGGGCTTCGGCGGGCCCAGGGGCCAACAATGAGCAGTTCTTC. The encoded protein is CSVGVIWKGQGASAGPGANNEQFF. The chain carries TRBV29-1 and TRBJ2-1, with TRBD1 identical over 12 bases. The CDR3 sequence is 24 residues long. Per germline, CDR1 SQVTM and CDR2 ANQGSEA. The J segment lost 5 bases and the V segment lost 4 bases, leaving 33 bases of the junction unmatched.

The V and J genes are TRBV3-1 and TRBJ1-5; perhaps TRBD1 as D (6 bases). CDR3 length equals 14 residues. Germline CDR1 and CDR2: LGHDT and YNNKEL (reference sequence). V gave up 3 bases and J gave up 6 bases, with 12 bases separating them. The CDR3 DNA sequence: TGTGCCAGCAGCCAGGGGGGCCCAAGTCAGCCCCAGCATTTT. This translates into CASSQGGPSQPQHF.

The chain joins TRBV5-1 to TRBJ2-7, with 8 bases fitting TRBD1. The junction had 6 bases not matched to a gene; V was cut back by 0 bases and J by 7 bases. The CDR3 has 14 amino acids. Germline V lookup: CDR1 SGHRS, CDR2 YFSETQ. CDR3: CASSLGQGKGEQYF. The CDR3 DNA sequence: TGCGCCAGCAGCTTGGGACAGGGGAAGGGGGAGCAGTACTTC.

This clonotype came up once. The chain recombines TRBV6-2 or TRBV6-3 with TRBJ2-3; D is unclear. The CDR3 contains 14 residues. Germline loops: CDR1 MNHEY, CDR2 SVGEGT. Trimming pared 2 bases from V and 5 bases from J, leaving 11 bases between. The CDR3 nucleotides read TGTGCCAGCAGTTACAGCCTGAAGGGAGATACGCAGTATTTT. Protein sequence: CASSYSLKGDTQYF.

This chain joins TRBV6-2 or TRBV6-3 and TRBJ2-7, with 14 bases that match TRBD2. The V segment lost 2 bases and the J segment 0 bases; nucleotides outside the gene matches: 6. This CDR3 has 18 residues. Germline V lookup: CDR1 MNHEY, CDR2 SVGEGT. CDR3 nucleotide sequence: TGTGCCAGCAGTTACCTTGGACTAGCGGGAGGCTACTCCTACGAGCAGTACTTC. Its translation: CASSYLGLAGGYSYEQYF.